These 9 T cell receptor beta chains originate from one sample sequenced in a study of cytotoxic CD8 clonotypes in ibrutinib-treated CLL. TCRdb's table, derived via immunoSEQ multiplex PCR, lists solely in-frame clones and lacks some. The repertoire holds fewer than 55,000 clones, with 57% as singletons. Sample: PBMCs, taken after 24 months of ibrutinib treatment. All receptors derive from a human donor with chronic lymphocytic leukemia.

This rearrangement joins TRBV29-1 to TRBJ1-5; unclear D gene. Trimming pared 6 bases from V and 7 bases from J, leaving 19 bases between. There are 14 residues in the CDR3. Per the germline V gene, CDR1 is SQVTM and CDR2 is ANQGSEA. CDR3 DNA sequence: TGCAGCGTCCTAGAGATGGCAGGCGGGCAGCCCCAGCATTTT. Amino acid sequence: CSVLEMAGGQPQHF.

The chain joins TRBV6-1 to TRBJ1-2; no reliable D call. V was cut by 6 bases and J by 4 bases, with 12 bases left in between. The CDR3 runs 13 residues. The germline gives CDR1 MNHNS, CDR2 SASEGT. The CDR3: CASRDPSRYGYTF. The CDR3 bases are TGTGCCAGCAGGGACCCCAGTCGCTATGGCTACACCTTC.

This clone was observed a handful of times. The rearrangement joins TRBV5-1 to TRBJ2-1; 8 nucleotides match TRBD2. J gave up 9 bases and V 0 bases, and 14 bases lay outside the gene matches. This CDR3 is 17 amino acids long. The V gene's germline CDR1 is SGHRS and CDR2 YFSETQ. The CDR3 spells CASSLGGAGEGGIEQFF. The CDR3 DNA reads as TGCGCCAGCAGCTTGGGTGGAGCGGGAGAGGGCGGGATTGAGCAGTTCTTC.

This clone was detected only a few times. This sequence joins TRBV2 and TRBJ1-5, with 7 bases identical to TRBD1. Losses at the gene ends were 6 bases for V and 4 bases for J; bases not matched to a gene: 9. Germline V lookup: CDR1 SNHLY, CDR2 FYNNEI. This CDR3 spans 15 amino acids. CDR3: CASSRRGTENQPQHF. CDR3 nucleotides: TGTGCCAGCAGCCGAAGGGGGACAGAGAATCAGCCCCAGCATTTT.

The chain combines TRBV6-5 with TRBJ1-2; D uncertain. V lost 6 bases, J lost 2 bases, and 10 bases lay in between. This CDR3 contains 13 residues. Germline CDR1 is MNHEY and CDR2 is SVGAGI. CDR3 sequence: CASSFVRNYGYTF. The CDR3 nucleotides are TGTGCCAGCAGCTTTGTAAGGAACTATGGCTACACCTTC.

This chain connects TRBV29-1 to TRBJ1-4; D unclear. The CDR3 is 15 residues long. CDR1 is SQVTM and CDR2 is ANQGSEA in the germline V gene. V was clipped by 0 bases and J by 0 bases, with 8 bases between them. The CDR3 sequence is CSVEEGFATNEKLFF. CDR3 in DNA: TGCAGCGTTGAAGAAGGCTTCGCAACTAATGAAAAACTGTTTTTT.

In its sample, this clone was seen a few times. J is TRBJ2-2 and V is TRBV2, with a weak D call TRBD2 (5 bases). Trimming left V 6 bases short and J 7 bases short, with 15 bases between. CDR3 length: 14 residues. Germline V gene sequence: CDR1 SNHLY, CDR2 FYNNEI. The CDR3 nucleotides are TGTGCCAGCAGCTCTAGGACTGGGGTCGGGGAGCTGTTTTTT. Amino acids: CASSSRTGVGELFF.

This clone was seen repeatedly, ten times or more. This chain joins TRBV7-8 and TRBJ2-7; 11 bases align to TRBD2. V trimming: 5 bases; J trimming: 3 bases; junction bases outside the gene matches: 6. The germline V gene encodes CDR1 SGHVS and CDR2 FQNEAQ. The CDR3 length is 15 residues. CDR3 sequence: CASSGLAGGDYEQYF. DNA for the CDR3: TGTGCCAGCAGCGGGCTAGCGGGGGGTGACTACGAGCAGTACTTC.

The chain is built from TRBV2 and TRBJ1-4, with 7 bases aligning to TRBD1. Germline loops: CDR1 SNHLY, CDR2 FYNNEI. V lost 7 bases, J lost 8 bases, and 13 bases stayed unmatched. The CDR3 runs to 15 residues. The CDR3 DNA reads as TGTGCCAGCAACAGACAGGGTGGTGTTTGGGAAAAACTGTTTTTT. Protein sequence: CASNRQGGVWEKLFF.